The 29 T cell receptor beta chains in this list originate from one sample, sequenced in a study of blood T cell repertoires in COVID-19. TCRdb's table, derived via immunoSEQ multiplex PCR, lists solely in-frame clones and lacks some. Of under 300,000 clones listed, 70% to 80% are singletons. The source material was peripheral blood. Source of these receptors: a woman of 80 years or more with acute or convalescent COVID-19.

The chain is built from TRBV19 and TRBJ1-1; possibly TRBD1 for D (5 bases). The germline gives CDR1 LNHDA, CDR2 SQIVND (reference sequence). The CDR3 has 16 residues. Trimming cost V 6 bases and J 1 base, with 18 bases left between them. CDR3 bases: TGTGCCAGTAGGGACCAAATCGGACACCGGAACACTGAAGCTTTCTTT. Translation gives CASRDQIGHRNTEAFF. Together with reference TRBV19 and TRBJ1-1, the CDR3 gives the full variable domain: DGGITQSPKYLFRKEGQNVTLSCEQNLNHDAMYWYRQDPGQGLRLIYYSQIVNDFQKGDIAEGYSVSREKKESFPLTVTSAQKNPTAFYLCASRDQIGHRNTEAFFGQGTRLTVV.

The rearrangement uses TRBV12-3 or TRBV12-4 and TRBJ1-6, with D possibly matching TRBD1 (6 bases). The CDR3 loop spans 13 amino acids. V lost 3 bases to trimming and J lost 7 bases, with 7 bases between them. CDR3: CASSFGQNSPLHF. The DNA of the CDR3 is TGTGCCAGCAGTTTTGGACAGAATTCACCCCTCCACTTT.

This clone was counted between two and nine times. V gene TRBV5-1 combines with J gene TRBJ2-5; D perhaps matches TRBD1 (5 bases). Trimming shortened V by 4 bases and J by 1 base, and 11 bases separated the two germline ends. There are 14 residues in the CDR3. CDR1 and CDR2 from the germline V gene are SGHRS and YFSETQ. The CDR3 DNA follows: TGCGCCAGCAGCAAAGACAGCTTCCAAGAGACCCAGTACTTC. It translates to CASSKDSFQETQYF.

This clone occurred a few times. V gene TRBV10-3 combines with J gene TRBJ1-1; D ambiguous. CDR3 length: 16 amino acids. The V gene's germline CDR1 is ENHRY and CDR2 SYGVKD. The V end lost 6 bases, the J end lost 2 bases, and 19 bases lay between the germline ends. The CDR3 DNA reads as TGTGCCATCAGCACCCACCAAACGGGAGCTAACACTGAAGCTTTCTTT. This sequence encodes CAISTHQTGANTEAFF.

V gene TRBV7-8 combines with J gene TRBJ1-5, with unresolved D. Germline CDR1 and CDR2: SGHVS and FQNEAQ. There are 14 residues in the CDR3. Trimming stripped 1 base from V and 1 base from J, with 5 bases between. Here the CDR3 DNA reads TGTGCCAGCAGCTTAGTACAGAGCAATCAGCCCCAGCATTTT. Protein product: CASSLVQSNQPQHF.

V and J are TRBV5-4 and TRBJ2-1; perhaps TRBD1 as D (6 bases). Germline V CDR1 and CDR2: SGHNT, YYREEE (reference sequence). CDR3 length: 15 amino acids. Trimming removed 0 bases at V and 5 bases at J, with 12 bases between. Here the CDR3 DNA reads TGTGCCAGCAGCTTGGACGTTACAGGGAACAATGAGCAGTTCTTC. Translating gives CASSLDVTGNNEQFF.

The rearrangement joins TRBV11-2 to TRBJ2-1, with unresolved D. The CDR3 consists of 14 residues. Germline CDR1 reads SGHAT; CDR2 reads FQNNGV. V lost 3 bases to trimming and J lost 4 bases, with 10 bases between them. For the CDR3, the DNA is TGTGCCAGCAGCTTCGAACAGCAGTACAATGAGCAGTTCTTC. Amino acid sequence: CASSFEQQYNEQFF.

The J gene is TRBJ1-2, the V gene TRBV4-1; TRBD1 matches 9 bases. Trimming at V came to 2 bases and at J to 8 bases, leaving 12 bases not matched to a gene. CDR1 is MGHRA and CDR2 is YSYEKL in the germline V gene. The CDR3 runs 16 residues. The CDR3 loop is CASSQLGTGTLRGYTF. The CDR3, as DNA: TGCGCCAGCAGCCAATTAGGGACAGGGACCTTACGGGGCTACACCTTC.

The gene calls are TRBV30 and TRBJ1-4, with a tentative D call TRBD1 (6 bases). Trimming removed 5 bases at V and 7 bases at J, with 11 bases between. The CDR3 length is 12 residues. The germline gives CDR1 GTSNPN, CDR2 SVGIG (reference sequence). The CDR3 DNA reads as TGTGCCTGGTCCGGGACATTTGAAAAACTGTTTTTT. This encodes CAWSGTFEKLFF.

This clone was seen once. Other DNA sequences in the sample encode the same CDR3. V gene TRBV20-1 combines with J gene TRBJ1-5; D uncertain. Per germline, CDR1 DFQATT and CDR2 SNEGSKA (reference sequence). The CDR3 has 14 amino acids. Trimming shortened V by 3 bases and J by 0 bases, and 9 bases separated the two germline ends. CDR3 residues: CSASRGNSNQPQHF. The CDR3 DNA reads as TGCAGTGCTAGTCGGGGAAATAGCAATCAGCCCCAGCATTTT.

The J gene is TRBJ2-1, the V gene TRBV7-2; maybe TRBD2 (6 bases). Germline V gene data show CDR1 as SGHTA and CDR2 as FQGNSA. This CDR3 is built from 16 residues. V shed 1 base and J shed 2 bases, with 12 bases lying between them. This CDR3 is CASSLGGGAAYNEQFF. The CDR3 coding sequence is TGTGCCAGCAGCTTAGGGGGCGGGGCTGCCTACAATGAGCAGTTCTTC.

The chain is built from TRBV9 and TRBJ1-4, with D perhaps TRBD1 (6 bases). The V end lost 0 bases, the J end lost 8 bases, and 11 bases lay between the germline ends. The CDR3 totals 14 residues. Per the germline V gene, CDR1 is SGDLS and CDR2 is YYNGEE. The CDR3 loop reads CASSVGGLGEKLFF. DNA of the CDR3: TGTGCCAGCAGCGTAGGGGGGCTAGGGGAAAAACTGTTTTTT.

V gene TRBV5-1 combines with J gene TRBJ2-2; TRBD2 matches at 12 bases. CDR1 is SGHRS and CDR2 is YFSETQ in the germline V gene. The length of the CDR3 is 16 residues. The J segment lost 5 bases and the V segment lost 7 bases, leaving 9 bases of the junction unmatched. For the CDR3, the DNA is TGCGCCAGCCACCCCCGCGGACTAGCGGGGACCGGGGAGCTGTTTTTT. It is translated as CASHPRGLAGTGELFF.

The chain joins TRBV6-6 to TRBJ1-2, with D possibly being TRBD1 (5 bases). The CDR3 sequence is 16 residues long. Germline values: CDR1 MNHNY, CDR2 SVGAGI (reference sequence). V lost 7 bases, J lost 6 bases, and 24 bases lay in between. The CDR3 bases are TGTGCCAGCAAGGCTATAGGGGTGGAAGGCACGAATGGCTACACCTTC. Translated: CASKAIGVEGTNGYTF.

V usage is TRBV10-2 and J usage is TRBJ1-4; maybe TRBD1 (6 bases). This CDR3 comprises 15 residues. Trimming pared 4 bases from V and 3 bases from J, leaving 12 bases between. The germline V gene encodes CDR1 WSHSY and CDR2 SAAADI. CDR3 in DNA: TGCGCCAGCAGTGTGGAGGACAGCTCTAATGAAAAACTGTTTTTT. Residues: CASSVEDSSNEKLFF.

The sample holds one count of this clone. This chain links TRBV19 with TRBJ1-6; 9 bases match TRBD1. This CDR3 is built from 21 residues. V trimming: 4 bases; J trimming: 8 bases; junction bases outside the gene matches: 24. Germline V lookup: CDR1 LNHDA, CDR2 SQIVND (reference sequence). CDR3 sequence: CASSTTGGRPWSRHIDSPLHF. The CDR3, as DNA: TGTGCCAGTAGTACGACAGGGGGTCGGCCCTGGTCGCGACATATTGATTCACCCCTCCACTTT.

V gene TRBV23-1 combines with J gene TRBJ1-1; TRBD1 aligns across 7 bases. TRBV23-1 counts as an open reading frame of uncertain function. This CDR3 has 13 residues. Trimming at V came to 0 bases and at J to 11 bases, leaving 6 bases not matched to a gene. CDR3 nucleotide sequence: TGCGCCAGCAGTCAATCTTGGGGACAGAGGGCTTTCTTT. It codes for CASSQSWGQRAFF.

This chain joins TRBV2 and TRBJ1-5; the D gene is possibly TRBD1 (5 bases). V shed 4 bases and J shed 2 bases, with 12 bases lying between them. The V gene's germline CDR1 is SNHLY and CDR2 FYNNEI. The CDR3 is 15 residues long. DNA for the CDR3: TGTGCCAGCAGTGCCCAGGGCTTAGGCAATCAGCCCCAGCATTTT. As protein: CASSAQGLGNQPQHF.

The rearrangement joins TRBV5-1 to TRBJ2-5, with a tentative D call TRBD1 (5 bases). The germline CDR1 and CDR2 sequences are SGHRS and YFSETQ. This CDR3 contains 15 residues. V was trimmed by 5 bases and J by 4 bases, leaving 18 bases between them. The CDR3: CASRAQGEVGETQYF. In DNA form, the CDR3 reads TGCGCCAGCAGGGCTCAGGGTGAGGTGGGAGAGACCCAGTACTTC.

V gene TRBV24-1 combines with J gene TRBJ2-2; 15 nucleotides align to TRBD2. Trimming cost V 7 bases and J 5 bases; bases outside gene matches: 4. CDR3 size: 16 residues. Germline CDR1 is KGHDR and CDR2 is SFDVKD. CDR3 sequence (DNA): TGTGCCACCAGCGGGACTAGCGGGGGGCAAACCGGGGAGCTGTTTTTT. Translated: CATSGTSGGQTGELFF.

For this clone: Other DNA sequences in the same sample also yield this CDR3. This chain joins TRBV19 and TRBJ2-2, with D possibly TRBD2 on 5 matching bases. Deletions cut 2 bases from V and 7 bases from J, with 5 bases between. CDR1 is LNHDA and CDR2 is SQIVND in the germline V gene (reference sequence). The CDR3 length is 12 residues. The CDR3 DNA is TGTGCCAGTAGTATACGGGGCGGGGAGCTGTTTTTT. Translation gives CASSIRGGELFF. Filled out from reference TRBV19 and TRBJ2-2, the complete variable domain reads DGGITQSPKYLFRKEGQNVTLSCEQNLNHDAMYWYRQDPGQGLRLIYYSQIVNDFQKGDIAEGYSVSREKKESFPLTVTSAQKNPTAFYLCASSIRGGELFFGEGSRLTVL.

CDR3 DNA sequence: TGTGCCAGCAGTTACCTAGTAAAGGGGCCAGCTTTCTTT. Translated: CASSYLVKGPAFF. The V and J genes are TRBV6-2 or TRBV6-3 and TRBJ1-1, with a tentative D call TRBD1 (5 bases). V shed 2 bases and J shed 10 bases, with 14 bases lying between them. This CDR3 contains 13 residues. Germline V gives CDR1 MNHEY, CDR2 SVGEGT.

The chain employs TRBV19 and TRBJ2-2, with TRBD1 matching 8 bases. The ends lost 5 bases at V and 5 bases at J; junction bases unmatched: 10. CDR3 length: 16 amino acids. The germline CDR1 and CDR2 sequences are LNHDA and SQIVND (reference sequence). The CDR3 nucleotides are TGTGCCAGTAGTCCGATTGGACAGGGACGGACCGGGGAGCTGTTTTTT. Protein: CASSPIGQGRTGELFF.

The J gene is TRBJ2-7, the V gene TRBV19; TRBD2 aligns across 9 bases. J lost 0 bases, V lost 3 bases, and 6 bases had no gene match. This CDR3 is built from 16 residues. Germline-derived CDR1 and CDR2 are LNHDA and SQIVND (reference sequence). The CDR3 loop reads CASSIYSGRNSYEQYF. The CDR3 DNA reads TGTGCCAGTAGTATCTATAGCGGGAGAAACTCCTACGAGCAGTACTTC.

J is TRBJ2-7 and V is TRBV29-1; 12 bases agree with TRBD2. The CDR3 spans 14 residues. The V gene's germline CDR1 is SQVTM and CDR2 ANQGSEA. The junction had 3 bases not matched to a gene; V was cut back by 6 bases and J by 0 bases. The chain's CDR3 is CSVATSGSSYEQYF. The CDR3 DNA sequence: TGCAGCGTCGCGACTAGCGGGAGCTCCTACGAGCAGTACTTC.

This chain joins TRBV5-1 and TRBJ2-1; the D gene is possibly TRBD1 (6 bases). Per the germline V gene, CDR1 is SGHRS and CDR2 is YFSETQ. V was clipped by 0 bases and J by 9 bases, with 10 bases between them. CDR3 size: 13 residues. The chain's CDR3 is CASSLGQDGEQFF. DNA of the CDR3: TGCGCCAGCAGCTTGGGACAGGATGGTGAGCAGTTCTTC.

V and J are TRBV11-2 and TRBJ1-6, with TRBD1 as a possible D gene (6 bases). The V end was cut by 6 bases, the J end by 7 bases, with 22 bases between. Germline V gene lookup returns CDR1 SGHAT and CDR2 FQNNGV. The CDR3 is 17 residues long. CDR3 protein: CASRENRVSVRNSPLHF. The CDR3 region has the DNA TGTGCCAGCAGAGAAAACAGGGTCTCAGTACGAAATTCACCCCTCCACTTT.

This clone was detected a few times. The chain links TRBV6-5 to TRBJ1-2, with D possibly TRBD1 on 5 matching bases. The CDR3 spans 13 residues. Trimming removed 6 bases from V and 2 bases from J, with 10 bases in between. Looked up from germline, CDR1 is MNHEY and CDR2 is SVGAGI. CDR3 sequence: CASSHDRNYGYTF. CDR3 bases: TGTGCCAGCAGCCACGACAGAAACTATGGCTACACCTTC.

V is TRBV7-8 and J is TRBJ2-7; the match to TRBD2 covers 8 bases. Germline CDR1 and CDR2: SGHVS and FQNEAQ. The CDR3 has 19 amino acids. The ends lost 5 bases at V and 5 bases at J; junction bases unmatched: 23. The CDR3, as DNA: TGTGCCAGCAGCCCGCGGGGGGACGGGGTACGGGTGCGGAGGGACGAGCAGTACTTC. It yields the protein CASSPRGDGVRVRRDEQYF. Drawing the rest from reference TRBV7-8 and TRBJ2-7, the complete variable domain is GAGVSQSPRYKVAKRGQDVALRCDPISGHVSLFWYQQALGQGPEFLTYFQNEAQLDKSGLPSDRFFAERPEGSVSTLKIQRTQQEDSAVYLCASSPRGDGVRVRRDEQYFGPGTRLTVT.